This T cell receptor beta chain was retrieved from a study of human T cells and chemical hapten exposure. Study in general: The patients, most of them female, presented with alopecia areata, totalis or universalis. Small discrepancies in pooled library volume mainly accounted for the varying TCR yields per sample.

The V segment lost 7 bases and the J segment 8 bases; nucleotides outside the gene matches: 13. The CDR3 extends over 17 amino acids. Per germline, CDR1 SGHVS and CDR2 FNYEAQ. How the authors handled the data: From approximately 20,000 to 700,000 TCRs were found per sample, with a median of around 96,000. Each CDR3 protein gets one entry after TCRdb re-called the RACE reads with MiXCR. TCRdb's processing, not the authors' own work, is the source of the V and J calls. The sample shows 95,000 to 150,000 distinct CDR3 sequences, approximately 12% of them seen only once. Time point of the sample: pre-sensitization, week 0. Treatment noted: therapeutic diphenylcyclopropenone sensitization with weekly scalp DPC.

This clonotype was sampled from a woman in her late teens or twenties with alopecia areata. Some clones in this sample may be carry-over from other donors' samples. The source material was whole blood, sampled in connection with sensitization to the hapten diphenylcyclopropenone (DPC). V and J are TRBV7-6 and TRBJ2-1, with 14 bases matching TRBD2. The CDR3 sequence is CASTVPPGLAGVHEQFF. CDR3 bases: TGTGCCAGCACCGTCCCCCCGGGACTAGCGGGGGTACATGAGCAGTTCTTC.